This TCR beta chain was sequenced for a study of metastatic and nonmetastatic thyroid tumors (dated by TCRdb to the early 2020s). Regarding the research as a whole: The researchers compared repertoires between peripheral blood samples and tumor or nodule tissue samples from patients with malignant or benign thyroid disease. General findings and caveats noted by the study authors: TCR beta diversity was reported as significantly higher in malignant tumors than in benign nodules, in both blood and tumor samples.

Libraries were constructed by PCR. Sequencing instrument: Illumina HiSeq 4000. The TCR beta-chain CDR3 region of each patient was profiled by high-throughput sequencing. As for the authors' bioinformatics: The researchers built a classifier to tell apart papillary thyroid cancer patients with distant metastasis, based on CDR3 differences among clinicopathological groups. The Shannon index was used to assess repertoire diversity, and the Morisita-Horn index was used to assess tumor-blood repertoire similarity. TCRdb took the public reads, trimmed them with fastp at Q25, ran MiXCR for clone calling and kept in-frame beta chains. The V and J calls reflect TCRdb's pipeline rather than the authors' work. The sample table shows approximately 30,000 clones, and around 17% are seen once. The top ten clonotypes cover about 5.7% of the sample. This clone was seen repeatedly, ten times or more. It lacks a known antigen. Base qualities are not at hand, and no much larger clone is one base apart.

None of the patients had been given any treatment before thyroid surgery. Using T-cell receptor beta sequencing, the researchers looked back retrospectively at clinical samples from patients, gathered between about 2011 and 2019. CDR1 LNHNV and CDR2 YYDKDF were looked up in the germline V gene (reference sequence). Clipping removes 1 base from V and 7 bases from J, with 9 as the unmatched junction base count. Taken from cysteine to phenylalanine, the CDR3 has 18 residues. Only CDR3 DNA remains: 54 bases, in frame from the first base. This sequence uses TRBV15 and TRBJ2-1, with 14 central nucleotides matching TRBD2. The TCR sequence derives from a male donor with papillary thyroid cancer or a benign thyroid nodule (not recorded which). Some clones in this sample may be carry-over from other donors' samples. The sample consisted of blood. This receptor has the CDR3 CATSRARGGTSGRNEQFF. The bases read TGTGCCACCAGCAGAGCGAGGGGGGGGACTAGCGGGAGAAATGAGCAGTTCTTC.